The 29 T cell receptor beta chains in this list originate from one sample, sequenced in a study of blood T cell repertoires in COVID-19. Repertoires were generated with immunoSEQ multiplex PCR, while TCRdb's copy carries only in-frame clones and drops some. The data contain over 70,000 clones, 86% of them singletons. The sequenced sample consisted of peripheral blood. Receptors originate from a human donor in a cohort sampled during active COVID-19.

The table lists this clone with a few counts. The chain is built from TRBV5-1 and TRBJ2-1; a weak D match, TRBD1 (5 bases). V lost 1 base, J lost 8 bases, and 13 bases lay in between. The V gene's germline CDR1 is SGHRS and CDR2 YFSETQ. This CDR3 has 14 residues. CDR3 amino acids: CASSLKGLKDEQFF. The CDR3 DNA is TGCGCCAGCAGCTTGAAGGGGCTTAAGGATGAGCAGTTCTTC. The whole variable domain, filled in from reference TRBV5-1 and TRBJ2-1, reads KAGVTQTPRYLIKTRGQQVTLSCSPISGHRSVSWYQQTPGQGLQFLFEYFSETQRNKGNFPGRFSGRQFSNSRSEMNVSTLELGDSALYLCASSLKGLKDEQFFGPGTRLTVL.

The rearrangement uses TRBV5-4 and TRBJ2-3, with D perhaps TRBD2 (5 bases). The germline V and J ends were trimmed by 1 base and 6 bases, with 15 bases remaining between them. Germline CDR1 and CDR2: SGHNT and YYREEE (reference sequence). CDR3 length: 15 residues. The CDR3 nucleotides are TGTGCCAGCAGCTTGCCGGTCGGGGTCGATGATACGCAGTATTTT. Its protein product is CASSLPVGVDDTQYF.

The V gene is TRBV11-2, the J gene TRBJ2-1; 8 bases match TRBD2. This CDR3 region has 15 residues. Germline CDR1 is SGHAT and CDR2 is FQNNGV. The junction had 20 bases not matched to a gene; V was cut back by 10 bases and J by 12 bases. CDR3: CATQSWAGGLGPQFF. CDR3 DNA sequence: TGTGCCACCCAGTCGTGGGCGGGGGGCCTGGGTCCGCAGTTCTTC.

The V and J genes are TRBV19 and TRBJ2-2; 7 bases line up with TRBD2. V lost 3 bases to trimming and J lost 0 bases; unmatched junction nucleotides: 1. The CDR3 loop spans 15 amino acids. Germline loops: CDR1 LNHDA, CDR2 SQIVND (reference sequence). The CDR3 nucleotides read TGTGCCAGTAGTATCGGGGGGACGAACACCGGGGAGCTGTTTTTT. Its protein is CASSIGGTNTGELFF. Full variable domain (rest looked up from reference TRBV19 and TRBJ2-2): DGGITQSPKYLFRKEGQNVTLSCEQNLNHDAMYWYRQDPGQGLRLIYYSQIVNDFQKGDIAEGYSVSREKKESFPLTVTSAQKNPTAFYLCASSIGGTNTGELFFGEGSRLTVL.

V is TRBV7-2 and J is TRBJ1-2; 8 nucleotides match TRBD1. Germline lookup yields CDR1 SGHTA and CDR2 FQGNSA. The CDR3 is 14 amino acids. Losses at the gene ends were 5 bases for V and 5 bases for J; bases not matched to a gene: 7. The CDR3 region is CASSPGQGGYGYTF. The CDR3 region has the DNA TGTGCCAGCAGCCCAGGACAGGGTGGGTATGGCTACACCTTC.

The chain has TRBV5-6 and TRBJ1-1; no reliable D call. The CDR3 spans 13 residues. Trimming left V 0 bases short and J 1 base short, with 4 bases between. Germline values: CDR1 SGHDT, CDR2 YYEEEE. DNA for the CDR3: TGTGCCAGCAGCTTGGCACAGAACACTGAAGCTTTCTTT. Its translation: CASSLAQNTEAFF. Looking up the rest from reference TRBV5-6 and TRBJ1-1 gives the full variable domain: DAGVTQSPTHLIKTRGQQVTLRCSPKSGHDTVSWYQQALGQGPQFIFQYYEEEERQRGNFPDRFSGHQFPNYSSELNVNALLLGDSALYLCASSLAQNTEAFFGQGTRLTVV.

This chain joins TRBV4-2 and TRBJ2-7; TRBD2 might be the D (7 bases). The CDR3 covers 15 residues. The ends were cut back, 4 bases at V and 7 bases at J, with 20 bases in the middle. The germline gives CDR1 LGHNA, CDR2 YNFKEQ. CDR3 sequence (DNA): TGTGCCAGCAGCCCAGAAGGGGGGGGGCCTGGAGAGCAGTACTTC. Translation: CASSPEGGGPGEQYF.

The gene calls are TRBV29-1 and TRBJ2-2, with a weak D call TRBD2 (5 bases). The germline V gene encodes CDR1 SQVTM and CDR2 ANQGSEA. V lost 5 bases and J 3 bases, leaving 16 bases between the germline ends. The CDR3 length is 15 residues. The CDR3 DNA is TGCAGCGTTCTTCCCCGGGAAGCTTACACCGGGGAGCTGTTTTTT. Amino acids: CSVLPREAYTGELFF.

This rearrangement joins TRBV6-6 to TRBJ2-3, with TRBD2 matching over 9 bases. CDR1 and CDR2 from the germline V gene are MNHNY and SVGAGI (reference sequence). With V trimmed by 0 bases and J by 10 bases, 8 bases remained unmatched. This CDR3 comprises 15 residues. CDR3 loop: CASSYSISASGAQYF. CDR3 bases: TGTGCCAGCAGTTACTCGATTTCGGCTAGCGGGGCGCAGTATTTT.

This CDR3 is CASTSRGFGYTF. In DNA, the CDR3 is TGTGCCAGTACGTCGAGGGGGTTCGGCTACACCTTC. The V and J genes are TRBV19 and TRBJ1-2, with a possible D match to TRBD1 (6 bases). This CDR3 has 12 amino acids. CDR1 LNHDA and CDR2 SQIVND come from the germline V gene (reference sequence). V shed 7 bases and J shed 8 bases, with 14 bases lying between them. The full variable domain, rest sourced from reference TRBV19 and TRBJ1-2, is DGGITQSPKYLFRKEGQNVTLSCEQNLNHDAMYWYRQDPGQGLRLIYYSQIVNDFQKGDIAEGYSVSREKKESFPLTVTSAQKNPTAFYLCASTSRGFGYTFGSGTRLTVV.

The chain combines TRBV30 with TRBJ1-1, with 8 nucleotides matching TRBD1. The CDR3 extends over 13 amino acids. Per germline, CDR1 GTSNPN and CDR2 SVGIG (reference sequence). V shed 2 bases and J 5 bases; nucleotides not matched to a gene: 4. In DNA, the CDR3 is TGTGCCTGGAGTAGACAGGGGTGGACTGAAGCTTTCTTT. It codes for CAWSRQGWTEAFF.

The chain uses TRBV7-2 and TRBJ2-5, with TRBD1 matching 7 bases. The CDR3 loop spans 14 amino acids. V shed 5 bases, J shed 5 bases, and the junction held 8 bases outside the gene matches. Germline V gene data show CDR1 as SGHTA and CDR2 as FQGNSA. In nucleotides, the CDR3 is TGTGCCAGCAGCCCACAGGGGACAATCGAGACCCAGTACTTC. Encoded protein: CASSPQGTIETQYF.

The V and J genes are TRBV29-1 and TRBJ2-5; D gene unclear. V lost 7 bases and J lost 1, with 13 bases in between. This CDR3 has 13 residues. Germline V lookup: CDR1 SQVTM, CDR2 ANQGSEA. CDR3 DNA sequence: TGCAGCGGAGAAATCCCAGGCCAAGAGACCCAGTACTTC. Translating it yields CSGEIPGQETQYF.

The chain links TRBV15 to TRBJ2-5, with 8 bases fitting TRBD1. Germline-derived CDR1 and CDR2 are LNHNV and YYDKDF (reference sequence). With 4 bases clipped from V and 5 bases from J, the junction kept 9 bases outside the gene matches. The CDR3 loop spans 15 amino acids. In DNA, the CDR3 is TGTGCCACCAGCACCCGGACAGGGAGCGGGGAGACCCAGTACTTC. Residues: CATSTRTGSGETQYF.

This chain connects TRBV30 to TRBJ1-2, with D hard to call. The V end was cut by 0 bases, the J end by 4 bases, with 9 bases between. CDR3 length: 13 residues. CDR1 GTSNPN and CDR2 SVGIG come from the germline V gene (reference sequence). CDR3 in amino acids: CAWSVGAAYGYTF. The CDR3 DNA reads as TGTGCCTGGAGTGTTGGAGCAGCCTATGGCTACACCTTC.

The chain has TRBV4-3 and TRBJ1-2, with unresolved D. From germline, CDR1 is LGHNA and CDR2 YSLEER. The germline V and J ends were trimmed by 1 base and 3 bases, with 12 bases remaining between them. The CDR3 contains 15 residues. DNA of the CDR3: TGCGCCAGCAGCCAAGGAGAGGGCTTGGACTATGGCTACACCTTC. Protein product: CASSQGEGLDYGYTF.

The V gene is TRBV5-4, the J gene TRBJ1-6, with D maybe TRBD1 (5 bases). CDR1 is SGHNT and CDR2 is YYREEE in the germline V gene (reference sequence). V lost 3 bases and J 3 bases, leaving 10 bases between the germline ends. The CDR3 runs to 15 residues. The CDR3 DNA reads as TGTGCCAGCAGCTCAGGGTTTCTCTATAATTCACCCCTCCACTTT. Translation gives CASSSGFLYNSPLHF. The full variable domain, rest sourced from reference TRBV5-4 and TRBJ1-6, is ETGVTQSPTHLIKTRGQQVTLRCSSQSGHNTVSWYQQALGQGPQFIFQYYREEENGRGNFPPRFSGLQFPNYSSELNVNALELDDSALYLCASSSGFLYNSPLHFGNGTRLTVT.

This clone was found a few times. The CDR3 DNA follows: TGTGCCAGCAGAACAGGGGTCGAGGGGGTTAATTCACCCCTCCACTTT. Its translation: CASRTGVEGVNSPLHF. This chain links TRBV27 with TRBJ1-6; TRBD1 matches at 7 bases. J lost 6 bases, V lost 6 bases, and 11 bases had no gene match. The germline V gene encodes CDR1 MNHEY and CDR2 SMNVEV (reference sequence). This CDR3 is built from 16 residues.

The chain couples TRBV9 to TRBJ1-2; 12 bases are a match to TRBD1. Germline values: CDR1 SGDLS, CDR2 YYNGEE. Trimming cost V 3 bases and J 6 bases; bases outside gene matches: 9. The CDR3 contains 16 residues. The CDR3 DNA sequence: TGTGCCAGCAGCGAGGGGACAGGGGGCTATCATGATGGCTACACCTTC. Protein sequence: CASSEGTGGYHDGYTF.

V usage is TRBV5-1 and J usage is TRBJ2-3; maybe TRBD2 (6 bases). V was pared by 3 bases and J by 5 bases, with 19 bases between. CDR1 and CDR2 (germline): SGHRS, YFSETQ. The CDR3 extends over 16 amino acids. CDR3 sequence (DNA): TGCGCCAGCAGCTCTTTAGCGGAAAAAACGGGAGATACGCAGTATTTT. Translating gives CASSSLAEKTGDTQYF.

This clone is labeled medium-sized. The rearrangement uses TRBV5-1 and TRBJ1-4; TRBD1 matches 7 bases. Losses at the gene ends were 0 bases for V and 7 bases for J; bases not matched to a gene: 6. In germline, CDR1 is SGHRS, CDR2 YFSETQ. This CDR3 region has 15 residues. The CDR3 sequence: CASSLVAQGSEKLFF. CDR3 DNA sequence: TGCGCCAGCAGCTTGGTAGCACAGGGGAGTGAAAAACTGTTTTTT.

The chain joins TRBV7-9 to TRBJ2-6; maybe TRBD1 (5 bases). Germline V gene lookup returns CDR1 SEHNR and CDR2 FQNEAQ (reference sequence). The V gene lost 5 bases and the J gene lost 1 base, with 12 bases spanning the gap. This CDR3 contains 16 residues. Here the CDR3 reads CASSLDRRSGANVLTF. The CDR3 DNA is TGTGCCAGCAGCCTCGACAGAAGGTCTGGGGCCAACGTCCTGACTTTC.

The chain joins TRBV6-5 to TRBJ2-5, with D hard to call. Germline values: CDR1 MNHEY, CDR2 SVGAGI. The CDR3 spans 14 residues. Trimming took 10 bases from V and 0 from J, leaving 15 bases between them. CDR3 region: CANLRRQNQETQYF. The CDR3 bases are TGTGCCAACCTACGGCGGCAGAACCAAGAGACCCAGTACTTC.

The chain joins TRBV5-8 to TRBJ2-4, with 7 bases matching TRBD2. The CDR3 sequence is 15 residues long. Per the germline V gene, CDR1 is SGHTS and CDR2 is YDEGEE. Unmatched junction bases numbered 11, after V lost 4 bases and J lost 7 bases. The CDR3 nucleotides read TGTGCCAGCAGCGCCCGCGGGAGACCGAATAACATTCAGTACTTC. This codes for CASSARGRPNNIQYF.

This clone came up once. This chain links TRBV3-1 (or the pseudogene TRBV3-2) with TRBJ2-7; 11 bases map to TRBD2. Germline V gene sequence: CDR1 LGHDT, CDR2 YNNKEL (reference sequence). The CDR3 length is 15 residues. V shed 3 bases, J shed 2 bases, and the junction held 3 bases outside the gene matches. CDR3 region: CASSHSSGRPYEQYF. CDR3 coding DNA: TGTGCCAGCAGCCACTCTAGCGGGAGGCCCTACGAGCAGTACTTC.

The V call is TRBV28, the J call TRBJ1-4; D remains ambiguous. The length of the CDR3 is 14 residues. Germline V gene sequence: CDR1 MDHEN, CDR2 SYDVKM. V dropped 5 bases and J dropped 4 bases, with 11 bases sitting between them. The CDR3 protein is CASSRAAFNEKLFF. The CDR3 DNA sequence: TGTGCCAGCAGTCGCGCGGCGTTTAATGAAAAACTGTTTTTT.

This chain uses TRBV19 with TRBJ1-2, with TRBD1 identical over 7 bases. The CDR3 has 15 residues. V lost 6 bases to trimming and J lost 6 bases; unmatched junction nucleotides: 13. Germline V gene lookup returns CDR1 LNHDA and CDR2 SQIVND (reference sequence). CDR3 DNA sequence: TGTGCCAGTAGCCTAACCCGGACAGGAGGGCATGGCTACACCTTC. Protein product: CASSLTRTGGHGYTF.

V usage is TRBV11-1 and J usage is TRBJ2-3; TRBD2 agrees at 8 bases. The CDR3 has 15 amino acids. With V trimmed by 6 bases and J by 1 base, 6 bases remained unmatched. Looked up from germline, CDR1 is SGHAT and CDR2 is FQDESV (reference sequence). CDR3 sequence reads: CASRSTSGGTDTQYF. The CDR3 region has the DNA TGTGCCAGCAGGAGTACTAGCGGAGGCACAGATACGCAGTATTTT.

The chain joins TRBV25-1 to TRBJ1-1; the D gene is possibly TRBD1 (5 bases). Germline loops: CDR1 MGHDK, CDR2 SYGVNS. Trimming took off 6 bases at V and 1 base at J, with 12 bases between the two ends. The CDR3 has 14 amino acids. DNA for the CDR3: TGTGCCAGCAGGGCGGACATTTCGAACACTGAAGCTTTCTTT. Residues: CASRADISNTEAFF.